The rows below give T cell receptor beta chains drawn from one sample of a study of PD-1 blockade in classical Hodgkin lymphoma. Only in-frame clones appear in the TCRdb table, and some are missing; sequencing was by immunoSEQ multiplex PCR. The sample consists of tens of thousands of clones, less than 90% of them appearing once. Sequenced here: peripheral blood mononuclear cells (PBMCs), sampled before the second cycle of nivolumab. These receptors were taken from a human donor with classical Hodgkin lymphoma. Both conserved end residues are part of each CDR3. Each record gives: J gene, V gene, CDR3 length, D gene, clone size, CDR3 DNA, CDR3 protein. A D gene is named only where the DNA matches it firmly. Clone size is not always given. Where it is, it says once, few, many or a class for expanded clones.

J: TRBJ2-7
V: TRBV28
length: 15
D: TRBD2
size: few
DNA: TGTGCCAGCACCTTATGGGGCGGGAGCTCCTACGAGCAGTACTTC
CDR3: CASTLWGGSSYEQYF

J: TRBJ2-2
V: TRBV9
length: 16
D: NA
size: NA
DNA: TGTGCCAGCAGCGTGGGGGGATGGACCAACACCGGGGAGCTGTTTTTT
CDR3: CASSVGGWTNTGELFF

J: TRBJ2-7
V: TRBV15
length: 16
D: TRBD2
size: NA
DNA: TGTGCCACCAGCAGAGATAAAAGGGACTACTTCTACGAGCAGTACTTC
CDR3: CATSRDKRDYFYEQYF

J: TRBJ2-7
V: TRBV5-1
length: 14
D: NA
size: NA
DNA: TGCGCCAGCAGCTTGACGGGAGTGATCTACGAGCAGTACTTC
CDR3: CASSLTGVIYEQYF

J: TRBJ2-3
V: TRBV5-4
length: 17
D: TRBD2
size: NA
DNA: TGTGCCAGCAGCTCACGGACTAGCGGGGGAATCACAGATACGCAGTATTTT
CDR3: CASSSRTSGGITDTQYF

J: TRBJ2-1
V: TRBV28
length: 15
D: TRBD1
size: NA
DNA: TGTGCCAGCAAAGGGACAGGGGGGTCCTACAATGAGCAGTTCTTC
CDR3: CASKGTGGSYNEQFF

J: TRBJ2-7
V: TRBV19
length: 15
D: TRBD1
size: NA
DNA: TGTGCCAGTAGTCTCACCGGGACAGGGGGCTACGAGCAGTACTTC
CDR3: CASSLTGTGGYEQYF

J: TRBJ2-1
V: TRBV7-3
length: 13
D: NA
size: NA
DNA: TGTGCCAGCAGCCCCGACAGATACAATGAGCAGTTCTTC
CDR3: CASSPDRYNEQFF

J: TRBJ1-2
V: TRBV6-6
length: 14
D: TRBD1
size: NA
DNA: TGTGCCAGCAGTTTGACAGGGGAAACGTATGGCTACACCTTC
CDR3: CASSLTGETYGYTF

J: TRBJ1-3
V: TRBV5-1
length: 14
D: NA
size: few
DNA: TGCGCCAGCAGCCTACAGGGTACAGGAAACACCATATATTTT
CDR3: CASSLQGTGNTIYF

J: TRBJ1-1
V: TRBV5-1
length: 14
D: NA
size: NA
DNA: TGCGCCAGCAGCCTGGCAGGTGGGGGAACTGAAGCTTTCTTT
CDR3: CASSLAGGGTEAFF

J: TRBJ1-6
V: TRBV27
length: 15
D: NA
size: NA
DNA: TGTGCCAGCAGTTTACGGTCCTCCTATAATTCACCCCTCCACTTT
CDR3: CASSLRSSYNSPLHF

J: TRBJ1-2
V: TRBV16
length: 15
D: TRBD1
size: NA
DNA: TGTGCCAGCAGCCATAAGGACAGGAAAAACTATGGCTACACCTTC
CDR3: CASSHKDRKNYGYTF

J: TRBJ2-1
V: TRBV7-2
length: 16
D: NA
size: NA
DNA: TGTGCCAGCAGCTCCGGACCAGCTGGGGGAAACAATGAGCAGTTCTTC
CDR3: CASSSGPAGGNNEQFF

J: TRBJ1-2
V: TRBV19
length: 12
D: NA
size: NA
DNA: TGTGCCACCGGCAGGGGCGACTATGGCTACACCTTC
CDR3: CATGRGDYGYTF

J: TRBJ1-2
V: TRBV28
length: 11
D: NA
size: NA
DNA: NA
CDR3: CASRPNYGCTF

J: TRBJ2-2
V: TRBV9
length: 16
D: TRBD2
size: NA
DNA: TGTGCCAGCAGCTTCGCGGGAGGGAAGAACACCGGGGAGCTGTTTTTT
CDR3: CASSFAGGKNTGELFF

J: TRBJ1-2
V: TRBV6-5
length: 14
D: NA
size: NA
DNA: TGTGCCAGCAGTTACTCGGGGGGCAGCGATGGCTACACCTTC
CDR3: CASSYSGGSDGYTF

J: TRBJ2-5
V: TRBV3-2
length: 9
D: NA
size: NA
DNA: TGTGCCAGCCTCTCCCCGGTGCACTTC
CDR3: CASLSPVHF

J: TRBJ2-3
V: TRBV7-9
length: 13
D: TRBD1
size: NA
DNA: TGTGCCAGCAGCGGCGACAGGGAGGATACGCAGTATTTT
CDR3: CASSGDREDTQYF

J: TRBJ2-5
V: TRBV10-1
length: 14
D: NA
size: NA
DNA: TGCGCCAGCAGTGAAGGGCAGGTCCAAGAGACCCAGTACTTC
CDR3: CASSEGQVQETQYF

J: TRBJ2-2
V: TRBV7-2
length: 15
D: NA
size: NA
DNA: TGTGCCAGCAGCCGAGGACGGAGAACCACCGGGGAGCTGTTTTTT
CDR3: CASSRGRRTTGELFF

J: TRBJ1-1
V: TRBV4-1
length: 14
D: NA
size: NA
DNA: TGCGCCAGCAGCCAAGTCGGGGGGAACACTGAAGCTTTCTTT
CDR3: CASSQVGGNTEAFF

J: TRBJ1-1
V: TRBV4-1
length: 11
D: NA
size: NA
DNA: TGCGCCAGCAGCCATGGGGCTGAAGCTTTCTTT
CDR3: CASSHGAEAFF

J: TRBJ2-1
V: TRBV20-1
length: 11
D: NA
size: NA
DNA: TGCAGTGCTAGCAGGATCCATGAGCAGTTCTTC
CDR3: CSASRIHEQFF

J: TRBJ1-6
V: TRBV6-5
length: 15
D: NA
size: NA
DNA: TGTGCCAGCAGTCCCGACAGGAGCCATAATTCACCCCTCCACTTT
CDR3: CASSPDRSHNSPLHF

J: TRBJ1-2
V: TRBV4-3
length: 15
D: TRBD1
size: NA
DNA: TGCGCCAGCAGCCACGGGACAGGGGGTTCCTATGGCTACACCTTC
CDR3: CASSHGTGGSYGYTF

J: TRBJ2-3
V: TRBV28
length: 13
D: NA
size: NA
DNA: TGTGCCAGCAGCCAACCCTCCACAGATACGCAGTATTTT
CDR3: CASSQPSTDTQYF

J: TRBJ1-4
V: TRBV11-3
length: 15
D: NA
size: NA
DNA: TGTGCCAGCAGCCGACAGTTCGCAACTAATGAAAAACTGTTTTTT
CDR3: CASSRQFATNEKLFF

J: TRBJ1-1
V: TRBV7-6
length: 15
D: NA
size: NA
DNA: TGTGCCAGCAGCCCCCTAGGAGGGTTAGTCACTGAAGCTTTCTTT
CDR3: CASSPLGGLVTEAFF

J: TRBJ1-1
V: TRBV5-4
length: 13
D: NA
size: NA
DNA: TGTGCCAGCAGTAATCAGGGGAACACTGAAGCTTTCTTT
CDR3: CASSNQGNTEAFF

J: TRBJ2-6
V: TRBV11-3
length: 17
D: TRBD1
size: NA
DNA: TGTGCCAGCAGCTTGGGGACAGGGCTTTCTGGGGCCAACGTCCTGACTTTC
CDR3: CASSLGTGLSGANVLTF

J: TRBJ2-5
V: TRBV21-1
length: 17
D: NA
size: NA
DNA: TGTGCCAGCAGCAACGACCCGCAGCAGCTGGGTCAAGAGACCCAGTACTTC
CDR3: CASSNDPQQLGQETQYF

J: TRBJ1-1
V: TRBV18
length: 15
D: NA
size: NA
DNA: TGTGCCAGCTCACTCCGGGACACCGTCAGCACTGAAGCTTTCTTT
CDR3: CASSLRDTVSTEAFF

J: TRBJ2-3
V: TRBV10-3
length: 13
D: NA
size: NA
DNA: TGTGCCATCACTCTGACTAGCACAGATACGCAGTATTTT
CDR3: CAITLTSTDTQYF

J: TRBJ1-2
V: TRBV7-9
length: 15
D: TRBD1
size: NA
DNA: TGTGCCAGCAGAGGTCCGGGACAGAAAAATTATGGCTACACCTTC
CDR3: CASRGPGQKNYGYTF

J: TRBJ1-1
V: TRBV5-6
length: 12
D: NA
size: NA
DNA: TGTGCCAGCAGCTTGGGCCTCACTGAAGCTTTCTTT
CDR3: CASSLGLTEAFF

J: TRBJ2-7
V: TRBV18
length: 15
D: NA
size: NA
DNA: TGTGCCAGCTCACCCCATTCCAGTAGCTCCTACGAGCAGTACTTC
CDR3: CASSPHSSSSYEQYF

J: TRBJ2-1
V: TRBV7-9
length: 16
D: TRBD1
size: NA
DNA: TGTGCCAGCAGCTTCCGAGGGGGACAGAATCTTCATGAGCAGTTCTTC
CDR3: CASSFRGGQNLHEQFF

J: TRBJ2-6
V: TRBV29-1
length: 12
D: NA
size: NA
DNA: TGCAGCGTTGAATACGGGGCCAACGTCCTGACTTTC
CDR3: CSVEYGANVLTF

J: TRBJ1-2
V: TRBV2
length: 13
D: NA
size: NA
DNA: TGTGCCAGCAGTGAGGGTACTAACTATGGCTACACCTTC
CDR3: CASSEGTNYGYTF

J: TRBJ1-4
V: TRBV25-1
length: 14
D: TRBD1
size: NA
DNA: TGTGCCAGCGGCCATCCGGGACAGAATGAAAAACTGTTTTTT
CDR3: CASGHPGQNEKLFF

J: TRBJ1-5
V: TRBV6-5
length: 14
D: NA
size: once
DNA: TGTGCCAGCAAGAGGGCAGGGGCAGGGCAGCCCCAGCATTTT
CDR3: CASKRAGAGQPQHF

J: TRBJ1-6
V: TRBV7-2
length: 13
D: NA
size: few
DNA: TGTGCCAGCAGCTTCTCCTATAATTCACCCCTCCACTTT
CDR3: CASSFSYNSPLHF

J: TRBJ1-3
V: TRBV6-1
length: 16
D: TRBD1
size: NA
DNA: TGTGCCAGCAGTGGACCCGGGACAGGGTCTGGAAACACCATATATTTT
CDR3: CASSGPGTGSGNTIYF

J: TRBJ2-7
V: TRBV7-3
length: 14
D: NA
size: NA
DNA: TGTGCCAGCAGCGACCGACTGGGGTCCTACGAGCAGTACTTC
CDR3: CASSDRLGSYEQYF

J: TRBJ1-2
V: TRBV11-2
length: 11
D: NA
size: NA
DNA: TGTGCCAGCGGGATTAACTATGGCTACACCTTC
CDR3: CASGINYGYTF

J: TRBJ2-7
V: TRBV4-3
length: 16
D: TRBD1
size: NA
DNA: TGCGCCAGCAGCCAAGGCCCAGGGGGCAGTACCTACGAGCAGTACTTC
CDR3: CASSQGPGGSTYEQYF

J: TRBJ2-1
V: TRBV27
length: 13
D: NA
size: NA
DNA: TGTGCCAGCAGTTTGTCGAAATACAATGAGCAGTTCTTC
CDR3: CASSLSKYNEQFF

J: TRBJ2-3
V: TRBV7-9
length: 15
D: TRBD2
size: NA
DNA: TGTGCCAGCAGCCCTCTAGCGGGTAGCACAGATACGCAGTATTTT
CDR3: CASSPLAGSTDTQYF

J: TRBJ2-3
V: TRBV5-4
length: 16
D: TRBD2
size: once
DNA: TGTGCCAGCAGCTTGGGGGCGGGGGGGAGCACAGATACGCAGTATTTT
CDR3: CASSLGAGGSTDTQYF

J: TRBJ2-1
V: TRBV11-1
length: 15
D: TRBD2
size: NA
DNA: TGTGCCAGCAGCTTAGTTGTCGGGAGGGCCGTTGAGCAGTTCTTC
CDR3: CASSLVVGRAVEQFF

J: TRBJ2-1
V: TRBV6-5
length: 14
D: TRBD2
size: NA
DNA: TGTGCCAGCAGTAAACTAGCGCTCAACAATGAGCAGTTCTTC
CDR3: CASSKLALNNEQFF